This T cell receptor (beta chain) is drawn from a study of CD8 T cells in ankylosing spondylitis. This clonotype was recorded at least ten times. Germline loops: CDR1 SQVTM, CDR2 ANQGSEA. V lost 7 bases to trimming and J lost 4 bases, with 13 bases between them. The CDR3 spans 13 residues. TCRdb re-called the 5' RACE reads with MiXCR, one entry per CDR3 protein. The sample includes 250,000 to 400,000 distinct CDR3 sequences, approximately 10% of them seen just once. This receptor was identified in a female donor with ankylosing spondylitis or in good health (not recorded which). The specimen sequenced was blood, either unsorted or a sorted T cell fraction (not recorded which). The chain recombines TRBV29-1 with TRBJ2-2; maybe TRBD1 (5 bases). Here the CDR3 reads CSASRVSTGELFF. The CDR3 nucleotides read TGCAGCGCGAGCAGGGTGAGCACCGGGGAGCTGTTTTTT.